This T cell receptor (beta chain) was recorded in a study of T cells after yellow fever vaccination. 5'RACE template switching added a universal primer site and UMIs to TCR cDNA. From the 5' RACE reads, TCRdb called clonotypes with MiXCR, one entry per CDR3 protein. The sample holds about 370,000 distinct CDR3 sequences; about 9.9% are singletons and the top ten take 18%. Comments on this clonotype: Its antigen is unidentified.

The germline V and J ends were trimmed by 3 bases and 9 bases, with 8 bases remaining between them. Germline V CDR1 and CDR2: MRHNA, SNTAGT. CDR3 length: 12 residues. Findings of the study overall: The study re-detected most primary-vaccination clones after the booster (96% CD4, 88% CD8). Secondary responses were weaker yet peaked faster, day 5 versus 15. Overall, a small share of clonotypes was seen in both CD4 and CD8 compartments.

The material sequenced was PBMCs, taken on the day of the first yellow fever vaccination. The TCR was taken from a man aged 18 to 29 who received the YFV17D yellow fever vaccine. The V call is TRBV6-4, the J call TRBJ2-2; TRBD1 might be the D (5 bases). The DNA for the CDR3 is TGTGCCAGCAGTGATGGGGCCAGGGAGCTGTTTTTT. Its protein is CASSDGARELFF.